This T cell receptor (beta chain) was sequenced in a study of blood T cells in healthy people across ages. Findings and limits, study-wide: There were more naive CD4+ cells and higher diversity in long-lived donors than in aged donors.

The donors, aged roughly 6 to 90, were healthy Caucasians from Russia. This clonotype was seen a handful of times. Its antigen is unidentified. Primed by a sample-barcoded 5' primer and a J-beta primer mix, a second PCR proceeded for 7 to 11 cycles. TCRdb ran MiXCR on the 5' RACE reads and lists one entry per CDR3 protein. The sample carries 600,000 to 1,000,000 distinct CDR3 sequences, roughly 25% recorded once. These data are also associated with another study on T cells of mothers and their children. In that study: Related mother-child pairs showed slightly, non-significantly higher overlap than unrelated pairs.

The sequence was collected from a boy aged 5-17 years in good health. The sample was blood.

CDR3 protein: CASSLIQGSYEQYF. The CDR3 DNA reads TGTGCCAGCAGCTTAATTCAGGGGTCCTACGAGCAGTACTTC. The gene calls are TRBV7-2 and TRBJ2-7, with D possibly matching TRBD1 (6 bases). Germline assignment: CDR1 SGHTA and CDR2 FQGNSA. The V end lost 2 bases, the J end lost 1 base, and 9 bases lay between the germline ends. This CDR3 comprises 14 residues.